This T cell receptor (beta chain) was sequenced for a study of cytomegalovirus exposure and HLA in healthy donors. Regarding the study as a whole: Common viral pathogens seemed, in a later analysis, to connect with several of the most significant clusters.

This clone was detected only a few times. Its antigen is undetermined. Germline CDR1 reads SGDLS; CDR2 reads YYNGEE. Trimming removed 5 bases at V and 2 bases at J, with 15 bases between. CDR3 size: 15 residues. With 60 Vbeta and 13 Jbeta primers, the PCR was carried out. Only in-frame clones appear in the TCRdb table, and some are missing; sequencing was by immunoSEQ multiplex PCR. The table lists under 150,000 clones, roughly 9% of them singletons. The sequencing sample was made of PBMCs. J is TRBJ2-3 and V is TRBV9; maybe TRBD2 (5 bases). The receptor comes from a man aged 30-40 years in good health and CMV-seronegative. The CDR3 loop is CASRALGAATDTQYF. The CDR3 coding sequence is TGTGCCAGCAGGGCCCTTGGAGCGGCCACAGATACGCAGTATTTT.